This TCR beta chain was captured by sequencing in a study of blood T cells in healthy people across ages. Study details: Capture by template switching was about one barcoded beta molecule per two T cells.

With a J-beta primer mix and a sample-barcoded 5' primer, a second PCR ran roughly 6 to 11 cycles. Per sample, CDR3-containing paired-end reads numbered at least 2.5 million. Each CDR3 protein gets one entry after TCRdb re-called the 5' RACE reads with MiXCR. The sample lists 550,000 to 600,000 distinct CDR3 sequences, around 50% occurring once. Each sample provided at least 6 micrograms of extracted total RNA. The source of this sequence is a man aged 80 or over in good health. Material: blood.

CDR3 sequence reads: CASSLAGGSNTQYF. The CDR3 nucleotides read TGTGCCAGCAGCTTAGCGGGGGGATCAAATACGCAGTATTTT. The chain combines TRBV7-2 with TRBJ2-3, with a tentative D call TRBD2 (6 bases). V was shortened by 0 bases and J by 7 bases, with 11 bases between the two germline ends. This CDR3 is built from 14 residues. Germline CDR1 reads SGHTA; CDR2 reads FQGNSA.